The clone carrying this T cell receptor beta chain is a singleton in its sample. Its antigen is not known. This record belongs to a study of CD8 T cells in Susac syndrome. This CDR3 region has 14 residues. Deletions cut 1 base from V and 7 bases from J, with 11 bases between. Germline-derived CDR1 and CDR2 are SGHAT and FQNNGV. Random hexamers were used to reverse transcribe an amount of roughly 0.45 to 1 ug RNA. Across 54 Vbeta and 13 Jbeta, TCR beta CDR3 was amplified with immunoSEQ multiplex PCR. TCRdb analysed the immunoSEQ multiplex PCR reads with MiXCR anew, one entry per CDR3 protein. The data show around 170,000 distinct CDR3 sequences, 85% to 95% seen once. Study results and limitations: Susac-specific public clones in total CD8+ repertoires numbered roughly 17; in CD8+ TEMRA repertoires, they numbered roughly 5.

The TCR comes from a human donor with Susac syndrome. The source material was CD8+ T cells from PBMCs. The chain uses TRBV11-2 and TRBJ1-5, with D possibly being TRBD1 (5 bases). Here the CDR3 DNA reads TGTGCCAGCAGCTTAGTAGGGGAAGAACAGCCCCAGCATTTT. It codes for CASSLVGEEQPQHF.